This entry features one T cell receptor beta chain sequence. Using immunoSEQ multiplex PCR, the repertoire was profiled, and TCRdb retains in-frame clones only, with some absent. The sample includes about 53,000 clones, roughly 88% of them seen just once. Germline lookup yields CDR1 KGHSH and CDR2 LQKENI. The CDR3 contains 14 residues. V lost 5 bases, J lost 8 bases, and 6 bases stayed unmatched. The data were taken from a study of blood T cell repertoires in COVID-19. Study-wide background: The origin of the acute and convalescent COVID-19 samples was the United States, Italy and Spain. PBMCs, B-cell-depleted T cells, or T cells were the source of the cDNA or gDNA that made up the material.

The chain is built from TRBV18 and TRBJ1-6, with 7 bases matching TRBD1. The receptor was isolated from a man older than 75 with acute or convalescent COVID-19. Sequenced: peripheral blood. The CDR3 protein is CASSTRDSDSPLHF. The CDR3 DNA is TGTGCCAGCTCAACCCGGGACAGCGATTCACCCCTCCACTTT.